The present T cell receptor (beta chain) was sequenced within a study of T cells in Graves' hyperthyroidism and ophthalmopathy. Trimming removed 7 bases from V and 4 bases from J, with 14 bases in between. The CDR3 is 14 amino acids. General observations from the study: Most thyroid clonotypes with frequency above 0.001 were detected in blood. The model's output predicted ophthalmopathy at a median of 6.5 months prior to onset.

This clonotype has ten or more counts. What it binds is unknown. Used for diagnoses were clinical symptoms, serum thyroxine and TRAb, thyroid ultrasound and orbital computed tomography. The authors took PBMCs from 9.5 to 10 ml fresh peripheral blood. It was RNA transcripts that yielded the amplified TCR beta CDR3 regions. The TCR CDR3 was amplified in a first-round RT-PCR using the HTBI primer set. In TCRdb, the multiplex PCR reads were re-called with MiXCR into one record per CDR3 protein. The sample has hundreds of thousands of distinct CDR3 sequences, roughly 15% seen once. The chain employs TRBV12-3 or TRBV12-4 and TRBJ2-1, with D perhaps matching TRBD1 (6 bases). Sequencing was done on a sample of blood. The sequence came from a woman aged 40 to 50 with Graves' ophthalmopathy. This chain's CDR3 is CASIRGPLYNEQFF. In DNA form, the CDR3 reads TGTGCCAGCATCAGGGGACCACTATACAATGAGCAGTTCTTC.